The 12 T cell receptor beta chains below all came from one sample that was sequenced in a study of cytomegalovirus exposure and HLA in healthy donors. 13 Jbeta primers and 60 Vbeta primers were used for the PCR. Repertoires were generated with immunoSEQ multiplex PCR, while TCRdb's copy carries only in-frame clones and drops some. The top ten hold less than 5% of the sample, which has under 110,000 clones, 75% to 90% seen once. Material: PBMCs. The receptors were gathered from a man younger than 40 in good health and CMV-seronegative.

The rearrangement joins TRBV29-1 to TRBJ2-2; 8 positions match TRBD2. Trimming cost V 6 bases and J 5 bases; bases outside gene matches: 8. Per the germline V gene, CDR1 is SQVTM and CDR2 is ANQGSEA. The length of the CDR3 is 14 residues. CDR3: CSVPGGSRTGELFF. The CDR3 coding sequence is TGCAGCGTCCCGGGAGGGTCTAGGACCGGGGAGCTGTTTTTT.

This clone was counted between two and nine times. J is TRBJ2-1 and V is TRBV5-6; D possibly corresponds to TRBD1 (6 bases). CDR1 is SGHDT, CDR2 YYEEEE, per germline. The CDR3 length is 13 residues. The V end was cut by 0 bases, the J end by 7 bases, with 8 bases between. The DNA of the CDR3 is TGTGCCAGCAGCTTGGACAGGGTGAATGAGCAGTTCTTC. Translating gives CASSLDRVNEQFF.

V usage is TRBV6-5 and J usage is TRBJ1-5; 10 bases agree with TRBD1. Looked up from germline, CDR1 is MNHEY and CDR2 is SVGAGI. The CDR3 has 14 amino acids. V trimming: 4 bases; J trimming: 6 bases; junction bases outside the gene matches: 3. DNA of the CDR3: TGTGCCAGCAGTTCGACAGGGGGCGGTCAGCCCCAGCATTTT. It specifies CASSSTGGGQPQHF.

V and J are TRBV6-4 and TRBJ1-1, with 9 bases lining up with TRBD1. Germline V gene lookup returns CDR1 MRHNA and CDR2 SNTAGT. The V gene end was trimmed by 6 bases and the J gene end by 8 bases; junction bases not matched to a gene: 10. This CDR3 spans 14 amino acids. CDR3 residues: CASRDTDRGTEAFF. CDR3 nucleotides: TGTGCCAGCAGGGACACTGACAGGGGGACAGAAGCTTTCTTT.

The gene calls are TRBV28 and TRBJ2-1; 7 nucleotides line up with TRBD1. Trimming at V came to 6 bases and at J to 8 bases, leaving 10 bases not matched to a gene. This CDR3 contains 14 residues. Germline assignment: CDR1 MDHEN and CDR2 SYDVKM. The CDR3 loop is CASSRDRVIDEQFF. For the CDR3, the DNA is TGTGCCAGCAGCCGTGACAGGGTAATCGATGAGCAGTTCTTC.

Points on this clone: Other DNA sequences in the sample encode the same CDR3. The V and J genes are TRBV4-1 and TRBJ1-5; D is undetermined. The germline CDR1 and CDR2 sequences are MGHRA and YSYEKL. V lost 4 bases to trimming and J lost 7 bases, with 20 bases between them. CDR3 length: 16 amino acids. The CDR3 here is CASSPYTVMGYQPQHF. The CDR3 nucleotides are TGCGCCAGCAGCCCTTACACCGTAATGGGCTACCAGCCCCAGCATTTT.

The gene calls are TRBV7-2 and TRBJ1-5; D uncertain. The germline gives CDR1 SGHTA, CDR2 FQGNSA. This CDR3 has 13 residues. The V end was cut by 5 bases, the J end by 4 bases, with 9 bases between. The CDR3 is CASSPSQNQPQHF. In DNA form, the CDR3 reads TGTGCCAGCAGCCCCTCTCAGAATCAGCCCCAGCATTTT.

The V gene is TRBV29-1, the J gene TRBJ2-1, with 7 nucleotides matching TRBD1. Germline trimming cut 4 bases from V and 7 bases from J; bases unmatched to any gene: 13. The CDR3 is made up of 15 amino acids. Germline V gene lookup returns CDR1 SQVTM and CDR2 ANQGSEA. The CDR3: CSVGTLGQAENEQFF. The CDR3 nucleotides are TGCAGCGTTGGAACCCTCGGACAGGCAGAAAATGAGCAGTTCTTC.

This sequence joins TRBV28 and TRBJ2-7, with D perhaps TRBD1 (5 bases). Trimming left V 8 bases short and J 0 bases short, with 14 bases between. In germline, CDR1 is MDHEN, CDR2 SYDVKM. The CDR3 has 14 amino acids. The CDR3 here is CASRPWGNSYEQYF. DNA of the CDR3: TGTGCCAGCCGGCCCTGGGGCAACTCCTACGAGCAGTACTTC.

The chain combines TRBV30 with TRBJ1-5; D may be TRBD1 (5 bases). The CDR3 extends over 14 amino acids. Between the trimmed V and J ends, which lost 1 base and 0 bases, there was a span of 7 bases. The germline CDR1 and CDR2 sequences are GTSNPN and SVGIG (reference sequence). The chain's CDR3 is CAWSGQHSNQPQHF. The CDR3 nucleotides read TGTGCCTGGAGTGGACAGCATAGCAATCAGCCCCAGCATTTT.

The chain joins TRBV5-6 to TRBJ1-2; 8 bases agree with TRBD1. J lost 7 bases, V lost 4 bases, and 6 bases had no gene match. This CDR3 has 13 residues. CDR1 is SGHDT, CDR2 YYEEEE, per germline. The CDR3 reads CASSPGQAGGYTF. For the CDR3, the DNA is TGTGCCAGCAGCCCGGGACAGGCGGGTGGCTACACCTTC.

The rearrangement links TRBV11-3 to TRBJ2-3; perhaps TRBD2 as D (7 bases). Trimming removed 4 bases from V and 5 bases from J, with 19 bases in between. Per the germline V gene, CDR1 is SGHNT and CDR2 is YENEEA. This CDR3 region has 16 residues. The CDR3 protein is CASSSDEGGAGDTQYF. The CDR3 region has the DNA TGTGCCAGCAGCTCAGACGAAGGGGGGGCCGGAGATACGCAGTATTTT.